The T cell receptor (beta chain) described here comes from a study of OX40 agonist ivuxolimab in advanced cancers. Background on the study: It was ivuxolimab, an agonistic anti-OX40 (CD134) antibody, that patients were treated with.

Study-wide findings and caveats: At 0.1 to 3.0 mg/kg, clonal expansion of CD4+ and CD8+ blood T cells had occurred by week 6.

The germline V gene has CDR1 SGHRS and CDR2 YFSETQ. Trimming pared 4 bases from V and 2 bases from J, leaving 11 bases between. There are 14 residues in the CDR3. TCRdb's table, derived via immunoSEQ multiplex PCR, lists solely in-frame clones and lacks some. In the table there are tens of thousands of clones, 87% of which are singletons. A word on this clone: Its antigen is undetermined.

This sequence was found in an adult with an advanced solid tumor such as melanoma, head and neck, liver or kidney cancer. The chain combines TRBV5-1 with TRBJ2-3, with D tentatively TRBD2 (6 bases). The sequenced sample was CD4+ or CD8+ T cells sorted from blood, obtained in a trial of the OX40 agonist ivuxolimab. CDR3 in amino acids: CASSTGLSTDTQYF. CDR3 bases: TGCGCCAGCAGCACGGGACTCTCCACAGATACGCAGTATTTT.